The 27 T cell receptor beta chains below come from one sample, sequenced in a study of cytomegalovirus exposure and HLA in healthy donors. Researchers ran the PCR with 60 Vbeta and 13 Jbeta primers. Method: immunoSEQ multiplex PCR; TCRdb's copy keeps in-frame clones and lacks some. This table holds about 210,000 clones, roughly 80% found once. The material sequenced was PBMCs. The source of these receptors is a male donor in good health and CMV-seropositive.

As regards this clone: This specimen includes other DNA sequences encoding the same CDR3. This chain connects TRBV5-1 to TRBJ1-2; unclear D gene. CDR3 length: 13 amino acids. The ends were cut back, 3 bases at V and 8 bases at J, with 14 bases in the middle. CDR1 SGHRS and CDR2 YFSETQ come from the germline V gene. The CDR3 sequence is CASSSADTWGYTF. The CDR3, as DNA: TGCGCCAGCAGCTCAGCGGATACGTGGGGCTACACCTTC.

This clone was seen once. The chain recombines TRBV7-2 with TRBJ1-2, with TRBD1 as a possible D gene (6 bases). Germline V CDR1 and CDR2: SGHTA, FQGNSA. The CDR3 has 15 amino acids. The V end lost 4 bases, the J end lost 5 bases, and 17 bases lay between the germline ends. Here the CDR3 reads CASSSVGQGPYGYTF. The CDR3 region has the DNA TGTGCCAGCAGCTCGGTCGGGCAGGGGCCATATGGCTACACCTTC.

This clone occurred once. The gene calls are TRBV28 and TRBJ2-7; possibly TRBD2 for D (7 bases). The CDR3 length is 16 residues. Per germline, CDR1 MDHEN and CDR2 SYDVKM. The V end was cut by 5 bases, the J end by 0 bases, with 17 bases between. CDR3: CASSLLGGGYSYEQYF. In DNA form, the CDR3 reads TGTGCCAGCAGTCTATTAGGGGGGGGATACTCCTACGAGCAGTACTTC.

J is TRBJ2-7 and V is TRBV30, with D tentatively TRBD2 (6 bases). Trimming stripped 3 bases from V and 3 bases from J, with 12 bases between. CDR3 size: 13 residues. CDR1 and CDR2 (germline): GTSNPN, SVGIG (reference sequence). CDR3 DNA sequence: TGTGCCTGGAGGACAGCGGGCCGCTACGAGCAGTACTTC. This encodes CAWRTAGRYEQYF.

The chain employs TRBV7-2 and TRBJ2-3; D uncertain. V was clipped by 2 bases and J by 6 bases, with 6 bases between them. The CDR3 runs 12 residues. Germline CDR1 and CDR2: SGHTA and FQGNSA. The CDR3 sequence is CASSLHADTQYF. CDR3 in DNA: TGTGCCAGCAGCTTACATGCGGATACGCAGTATTTT.

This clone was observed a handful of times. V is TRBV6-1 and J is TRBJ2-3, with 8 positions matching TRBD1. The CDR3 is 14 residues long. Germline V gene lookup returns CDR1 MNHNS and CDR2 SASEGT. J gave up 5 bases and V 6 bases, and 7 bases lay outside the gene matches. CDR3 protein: CASSADRGKDTQYF. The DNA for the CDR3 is TGTGCCAGCAGCGCAGACAGGGGTAAAGATACGCAGTATTTT.

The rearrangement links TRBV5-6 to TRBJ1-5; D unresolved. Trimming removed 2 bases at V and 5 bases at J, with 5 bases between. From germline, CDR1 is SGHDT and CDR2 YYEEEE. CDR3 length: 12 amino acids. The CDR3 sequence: CASSFGDQPQHF. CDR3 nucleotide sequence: TGTGCCAGCAGCTTCGGTGATCAGCCCCAGCATTTT. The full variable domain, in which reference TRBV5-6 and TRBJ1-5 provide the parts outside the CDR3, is DAGVTQSPTHLIKTRGQQVTLRCSPKSGHDTVSWYQQALGQGPQFIFQYYEEEERQRGNFPDRFSGHQFPNYSSELNVNALLLGDSALYLCASSFGDQPQHFGDGTRLSIL.

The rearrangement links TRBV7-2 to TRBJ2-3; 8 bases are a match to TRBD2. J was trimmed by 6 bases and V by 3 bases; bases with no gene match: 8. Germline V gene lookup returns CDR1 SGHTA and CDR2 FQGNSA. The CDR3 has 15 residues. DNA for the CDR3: TGTGCCAGCAGCTTCCATAGCGGGGCCCCGGATACGCAGTATTTT. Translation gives CASSFHSGAPDTQYF.

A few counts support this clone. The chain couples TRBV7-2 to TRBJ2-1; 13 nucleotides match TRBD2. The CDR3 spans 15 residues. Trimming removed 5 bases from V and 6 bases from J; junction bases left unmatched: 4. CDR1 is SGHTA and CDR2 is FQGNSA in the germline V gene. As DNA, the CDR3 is TGTGCCAGCAGCGCAGGACTAGCGGGAGTCAATGAGCAGTTCTTC. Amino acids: CASSAGLAGVNEQFF.

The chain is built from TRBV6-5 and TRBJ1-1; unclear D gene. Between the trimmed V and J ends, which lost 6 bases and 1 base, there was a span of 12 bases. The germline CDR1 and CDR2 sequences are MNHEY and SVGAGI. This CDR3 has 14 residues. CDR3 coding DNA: TGTGCCAGCAGCAAACCGGGAAAGAACACTGAAGCTTTCTTT. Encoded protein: CASSKPGKNTEAFF.

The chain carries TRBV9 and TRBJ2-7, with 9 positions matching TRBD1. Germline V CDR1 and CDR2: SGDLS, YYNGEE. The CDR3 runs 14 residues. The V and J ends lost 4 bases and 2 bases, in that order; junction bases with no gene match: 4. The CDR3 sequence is CASSLQGAPYEQYF. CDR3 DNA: TGTGCCAGCAGCTTACAGGGGGCCCCCTACGAGCAGTACTTC.

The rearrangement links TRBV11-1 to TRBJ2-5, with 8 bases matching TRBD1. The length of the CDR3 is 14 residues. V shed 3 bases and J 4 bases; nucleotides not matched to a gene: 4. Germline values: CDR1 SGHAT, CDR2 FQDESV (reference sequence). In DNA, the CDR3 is TGTGCCAGCAGCTTTGGACAGGGTAGAGAGACCCAGTACTTC. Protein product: CASSFGQGRETQYF.

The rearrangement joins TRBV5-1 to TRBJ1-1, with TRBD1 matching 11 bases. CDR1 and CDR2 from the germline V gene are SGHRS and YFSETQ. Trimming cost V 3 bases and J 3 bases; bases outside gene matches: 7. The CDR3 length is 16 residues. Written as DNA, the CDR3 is TGCGCCAGCAGCTCCGGACAGGGGGCGCCGGACACTGAAGCTTTCTTT. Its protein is CASSSGQGAPDTEAFF.

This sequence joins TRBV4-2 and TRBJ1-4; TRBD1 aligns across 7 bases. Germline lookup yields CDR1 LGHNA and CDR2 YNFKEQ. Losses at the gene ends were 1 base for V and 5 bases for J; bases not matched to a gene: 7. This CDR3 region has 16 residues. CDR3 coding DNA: TGTGCCAGCAGCCAAGCTCCCGGGACAGTGAATGAAAAACTGTTTTTT. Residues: CASSQAPGTVNEKLFF.

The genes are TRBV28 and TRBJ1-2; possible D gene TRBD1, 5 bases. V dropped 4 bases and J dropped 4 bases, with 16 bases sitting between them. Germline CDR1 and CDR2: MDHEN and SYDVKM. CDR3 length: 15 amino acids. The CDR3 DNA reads TGTGCCAGCAGTTCCACCCCGGGGGAGGGCTATGGCTACACCTTC. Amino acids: CASSSTPGEGYGYTF.

CDR3 amino acids: CASSPAGGEYGYTF. CDR3 bases: TGTGCCAGCAGCCCAGCAGGGGGCGAGTATGGCTACACCTTC. The rearrangement joins TRBV7-3 to TRBJ1-2, with TRBD1 identical over 8 bases. J gave up 5 bases and V 5 bases, and 7 bases lay outside the gene matches. The CDR3 length is 14 residues. The V gene's germline CDR1 is SGHTA and CDR2 FQGTGA.

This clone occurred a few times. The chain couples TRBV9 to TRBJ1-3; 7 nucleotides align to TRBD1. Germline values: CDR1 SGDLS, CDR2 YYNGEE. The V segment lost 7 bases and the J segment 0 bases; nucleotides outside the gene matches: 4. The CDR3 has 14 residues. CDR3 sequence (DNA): TGTGCCAGCCGCCGGGACAGCTCTGGAAACACCATATATTTT. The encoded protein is CASRRDSSGNTIYF.

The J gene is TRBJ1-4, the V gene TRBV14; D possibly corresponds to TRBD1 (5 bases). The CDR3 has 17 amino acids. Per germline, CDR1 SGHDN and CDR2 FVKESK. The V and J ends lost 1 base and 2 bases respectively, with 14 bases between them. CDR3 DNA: TGTGCCAGCAGCCAAGGCAAGGGGTTACTGACTAATGAAAAACTGTTTTTT. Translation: CASSQGKGLLTNEKLFF.

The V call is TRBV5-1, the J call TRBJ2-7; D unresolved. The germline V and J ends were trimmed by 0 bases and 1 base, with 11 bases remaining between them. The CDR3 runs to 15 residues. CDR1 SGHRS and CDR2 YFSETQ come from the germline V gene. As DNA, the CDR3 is TGCGCCAGCAGCTTGGTATCAGGAATTTCCTACGAGCAGTACTTC. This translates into CASSLVSGISYEQYF.

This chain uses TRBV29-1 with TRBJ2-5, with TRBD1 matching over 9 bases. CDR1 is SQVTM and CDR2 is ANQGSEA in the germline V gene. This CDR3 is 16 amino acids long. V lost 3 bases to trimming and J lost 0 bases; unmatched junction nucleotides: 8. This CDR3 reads CSVDTGTGRDQETQYF. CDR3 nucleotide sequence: TGCAGCGTTGATACCGGGACAGGGAGAGACCAAGAGACCCAGTACTTC.

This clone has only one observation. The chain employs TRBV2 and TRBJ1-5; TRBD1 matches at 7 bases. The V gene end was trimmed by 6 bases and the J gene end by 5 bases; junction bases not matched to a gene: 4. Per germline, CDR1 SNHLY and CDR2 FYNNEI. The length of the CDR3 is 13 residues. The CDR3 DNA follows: TGTGCCAGCAGCCGGGACAGTGATCAGCCCCAGCATTTT. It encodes CASSRDSDQPQHF. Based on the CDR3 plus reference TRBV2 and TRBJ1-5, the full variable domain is EPEVTQTPSHQVTQMGQEVILRCVPISNHLYFYWYRQILGQKVEFLVSFYNNEISEKSEIFDDQFSVERPDGSNFTLKIRSTKLEDSAMYFCASSRDSDQPQHFGDGTRLSIL.

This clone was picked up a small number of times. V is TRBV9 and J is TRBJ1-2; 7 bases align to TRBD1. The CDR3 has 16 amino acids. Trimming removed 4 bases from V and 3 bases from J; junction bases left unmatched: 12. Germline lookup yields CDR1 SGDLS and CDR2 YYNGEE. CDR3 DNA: TGTGCCAGCAGCCGGAATAGAGGTGACAGGGACTATGGCTACACCTTC. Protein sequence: CASSRNRGDRDYGYTF. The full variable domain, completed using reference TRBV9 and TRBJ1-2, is DSGVTQTPKHLITATGQRVTLRCSPRSGDLSVYWYQQSLDQGLQFLIQYYNGEERAKGNILERFSAQQFPDLHSELNLSSLELGDSALYFCASSRNRGDRDYGYTFGSGTRLTVV.

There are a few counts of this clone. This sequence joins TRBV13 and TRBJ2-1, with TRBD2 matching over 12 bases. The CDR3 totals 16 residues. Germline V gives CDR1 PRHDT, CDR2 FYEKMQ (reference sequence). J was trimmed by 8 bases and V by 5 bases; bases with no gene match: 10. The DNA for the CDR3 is TGTGCCAGCAGCCCTGGGACTAGCGGGCGCCGAGATGAGCAGTTCTTC. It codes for CASSPGTSGRRDEQFF.

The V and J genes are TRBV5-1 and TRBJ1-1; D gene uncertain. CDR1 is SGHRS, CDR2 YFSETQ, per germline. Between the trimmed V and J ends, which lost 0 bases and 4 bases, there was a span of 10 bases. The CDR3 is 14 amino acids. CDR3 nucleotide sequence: TGCGCCAGCAGCTTGGCCGGGAGATCCACTGAAGCTTTCTTT. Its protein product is CASSLAGRSTEAFF.

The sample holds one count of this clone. This CDR3 reads CASSLMRTNNEQFF. In DNA, the CDR3 is TGTGCCAGCAGTTTAATGAGGACAAACAATGAGCAGTTCTTC. V gene TRBV27 combines with J gene TRBJ2-1, with TRBD1 as a possible D gene (5 bases). This CDR3 region has 14 residues. The V and J ends lost 2 bases and 5 bases respectively, with 10 bases between them. The germline gives CDR1 MNHEY, CDR2 SMNVEV (reference sequence).

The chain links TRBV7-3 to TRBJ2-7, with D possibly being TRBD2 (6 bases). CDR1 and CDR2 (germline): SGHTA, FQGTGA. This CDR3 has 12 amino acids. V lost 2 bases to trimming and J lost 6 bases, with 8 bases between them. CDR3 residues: CASSLSGGEQYF. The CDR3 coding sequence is TGTGCCAGCAGCTTATCCGGGGGCGAGCAGTACTTC. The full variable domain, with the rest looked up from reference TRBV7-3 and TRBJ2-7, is GAGVSQTPSNKVTEKGKYVELRCDPISGHTALYWYRQSLGQGPEFLIYFQGTGAADDSGLPNDRFFAVRPEGSVSTLKIQRTERGDSAVYLCASSLSGGEQYFGPGTRLTVT.

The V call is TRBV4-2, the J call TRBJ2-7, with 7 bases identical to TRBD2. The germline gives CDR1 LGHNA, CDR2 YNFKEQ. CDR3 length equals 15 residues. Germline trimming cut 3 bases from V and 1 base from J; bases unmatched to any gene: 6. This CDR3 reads CASSQQLAESYEQYF. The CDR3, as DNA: TGTGCCAGCAGCCAGCAGCTAGCGGAATCCTACGAGCAGTACTTC.